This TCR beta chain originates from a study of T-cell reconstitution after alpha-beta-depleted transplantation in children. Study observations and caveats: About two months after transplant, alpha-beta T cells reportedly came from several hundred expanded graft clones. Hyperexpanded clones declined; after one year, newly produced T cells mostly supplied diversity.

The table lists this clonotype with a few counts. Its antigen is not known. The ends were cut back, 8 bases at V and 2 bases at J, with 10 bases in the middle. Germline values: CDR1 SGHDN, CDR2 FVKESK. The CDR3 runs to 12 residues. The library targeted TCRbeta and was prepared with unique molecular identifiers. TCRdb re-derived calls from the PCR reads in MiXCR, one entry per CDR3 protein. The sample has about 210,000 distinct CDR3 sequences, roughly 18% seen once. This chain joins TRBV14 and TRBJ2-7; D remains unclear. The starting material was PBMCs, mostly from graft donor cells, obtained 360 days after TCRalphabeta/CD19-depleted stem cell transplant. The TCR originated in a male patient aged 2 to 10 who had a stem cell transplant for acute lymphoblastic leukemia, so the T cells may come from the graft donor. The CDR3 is CASSRIPYEQYF. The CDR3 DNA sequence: TGTGCCAGCTCCAGGATTCCCTACGAGCAGTACTTC.